This T cell receptor (beta chain) was obtained from a study of CD8+CD57+ T cells in acquired aplastic anemia. With 9 bases removed from V and 3 bases from J, the gap between germline ends came to 12 bases. This CDR3 is 13 amino acids long. Germline values: CDR1 KGHDR, CDR2 SFDVKD. CDR3 and TCR beta VDJ profiling relied on genomic DNA as the template. MiXCR was run by TCRdb on the reads, yielding one entry per CDR3 protein. The sample has roughly 58,000 distinct CDR3 sequences, about 50% seen once; the top ten hold under 2.5%. The sequenced sample was sorted CD4+, CD8+, or CD8+CD57+ T cells (not recorded which) from PBMCs. The chain employs TRBV24-1 and TRBJ2-3; possibly TRBD1 for D (6 bases). This receptor was identified in a human donor in good health, serving as a control. CDR3 sequence: CATEHRDTDTQYF. The CDR3 region has the DNA TGTGCCACCGAACACAGGGATACAGATACGCAGTATTTT.